Here is one T cell receptor beta chain with its context. The data stem from a study of control samples from healthy donors and cancer patients. The assay was immunoSEQ multiplex PCR, and TCRdb's table has in-frame clones only and misses some. The sample lists some 150,000 clones; just over 95% were seen once. Trimming cost V 1 base and J 0 bases, with 13 bases left between them. The V gene's germline CDR1 is SNHLY and CDR2 FYNNEI. This CDR3 is 16 amino acids long. The clonotype was recovered from a woman aged 30 to 39 in good health. The material sequenced was blood. This sequence joins TRBV2 and TRBJ2-7; D may be TRBD2 (6 bases). For the CDR3, the DNA is TGTGCCAGCAGTGAAGGAGGCGGGGCGTTCTCCTACGAGCAGTACTTC. Translated: CASSEGGGAFSYEQYF.